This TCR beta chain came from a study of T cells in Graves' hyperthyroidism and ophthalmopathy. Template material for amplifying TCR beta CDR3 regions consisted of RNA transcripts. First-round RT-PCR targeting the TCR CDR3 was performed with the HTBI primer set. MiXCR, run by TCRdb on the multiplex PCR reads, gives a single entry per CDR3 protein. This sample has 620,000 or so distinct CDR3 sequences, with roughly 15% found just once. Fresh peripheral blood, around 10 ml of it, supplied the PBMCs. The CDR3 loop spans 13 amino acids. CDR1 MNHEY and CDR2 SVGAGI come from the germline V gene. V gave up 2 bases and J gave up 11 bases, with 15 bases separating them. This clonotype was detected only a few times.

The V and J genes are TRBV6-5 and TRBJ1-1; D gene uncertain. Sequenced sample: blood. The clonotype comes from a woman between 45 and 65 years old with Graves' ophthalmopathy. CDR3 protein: CASSYDGNLRAFF. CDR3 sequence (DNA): TGTGCCAGCAGTTACGACGGGAACCTGAGGGCTTTCTTT.